This T cell receptor beta chain was found in a study of shared clonotypes between healthy human individuals. Several immunoSEQ plates held equal portions of the genomic DNA taken from each subset. TCRdb's table, derived via immunoSEQ multiplex PCR, lists solely in-frame clones and lacks some. Of 2 million to 2.5 million clones listed, approximately 95% are singletons. Sequenced material: naive CD4+ T cells from PBMCs. Indicated subset: CD45RA+ positively selected. This TCR was sampled from a man younger than 35 in good health. Some clones in this sample may be carry-over from other donors' samples.

The CDR3 region is CSAASETQYF. The CDR3, as DNA: TGCAGTGCTGCGTCGGAGACCCAGTACTTC. This chain connects TRBV20-1 to TRBJ2-5, with unresolved D. CDR3 length: 10 amino acids. V was pared by 5 bases and J by 5 bases, with 6 bases between. CDR1 and CDR2 (germline): DFQATT, SNEGSKA (reference sequence).